These T cell receptor beta chains were read from a single sample in a study of regulatory T cells in long-lasting Graves disease. TCRdb analysed the multiplex PCR reads with MiXCR anew, one entry per CDR3 protein. Of some 500,000 distinct CDR3 sequences in the sample, approximately 13% were seen once. This sample was shared with a second study, whose subject was T cells in Graves' hyperthyroidism and ophthalmopathy.

The source was peripheral blood mononuclear cells (PBMCs), collected at new diagnosis, from a patient treated with antithyroid drugs. These receptors were obtained from a man aged 25 to 40 with Graves disease. CDR3s include the opening cysteine and the closing phenylalanine or tryptophan. A D gene is named only where the DNA matches it firmly.

>TRBV9|TRBJ2-7|TRBD2
CASSVEAGGAYEQYF
>TRBV6-5|TRBJ2-1|-
CASSSSKAEQFF
>TRBV7-8|TRBJ2-2|-
CASSPRDLSTGELFF
>TRBV5-1|TRBJ1-2|TRBD1
CASSLDRGQDGYTF
>TRBV15|TRBJ1-5|-
CATSSRRFLSNQPQHF
>TRBV10-3|TRBJ1-5|-
CAISEGGQGNLPQHF
>TRBV11-2|TRBJ2-4|-
CASSRMRGPNIQYF
>TRBV5-1|TRBJ2-7|-
CASSLFSAYEQYF
>TRBV4-2|TRBJ2-1|TRBD2
CASSQPGLADNEQFF
>TRBV28|TRBJ2-3|-
CASSFGSTDTQYF
>TRBV18|TRBJ1-4|-
CASTGQTNEKLFF
>TRBV2|TRBJ2-1|-
CASREDRPNNEQFF
>TRBV6-1|TRBJ2-1|-
CASTWVGAGRNEQFF
>TRBV4-2|TRBJ1-2|-
CASSQSAPIPYGYTF
>TRBV6-5|TRBJ2-1|-
CASSYEKENPATYNEQFF
>TRBV20-1|TRBJ2-7|-
CSARRDFSYEQYF
>TRBV30|TRBJ1-3|-
CAWSVGHPPRTTIYF
>TRBV7-9|TRBJ2-7|-
CASSPPDLASYEQYF
>TRBV25-1|TRBJ1-3|-
CASSYRSGNTIYF
>TRBV27|TRBJ2-7|TRBD1
CASSLTRGRFYEQYF
>TRBV4-1|TRBJ2-3|TRBD2
CASSRSSGRTDTQYF
>TRBV10-3|TRBJ1-3|-
CAISESTGSGNTIYF
>TRBV2|TRBJ2-2|TRBD2
CANSESSGRTGELFF
>TRBV7-8|TRBJ2-3|TRBD2
CASSLGRAGVTDTQYF
>TRBV27|TRBJ1-4|-
CASSLYKESEKLFF
>TRBV27|TRBJ2-7|TRBD1
CASSFSGQGRDEQYF
>TRBV20-1|TRBJ2-7|TRBD2
CSGEREGSYEQYF
>TRBV24-1|TRBJ2-4|TRBD1
CATSDSGTALIQYF
>TRBV6-5|TRBJ2-1|-
CASSYSIGGGVF
>TRBV9|TRBJ2-2|-
CASSVVVGMGTGELFF
>TRBV7-2|TRBJ2-1|TRBD2
CASSSTSARRNNEQFF
>TRBV9|TRBJ1-1|TRBD1
CASSPTGDRDTEAFF
>TRBV9|TRBJ1-1|TRBD1
CASSPTQGASEAFF
>TRBV18|TRBJ2-3|-
CASTDLDTQYF
>TRBV20-1|TRBJ2-7|-
CSARADIPYEQYF
>TRBV10-3|TRBJ1-1|TRBD1
CAIKDNRGGTEAFF
>TRBV28|TRBJ2-7|-
CASENWGTYEQYF
>TRBV5-1|TRBJ1-1|-
CASSPGANSGTEAFF
>TRBV7-9|TRBJ1-2|TRBD1
CASSFPGQGNGYTF
>TRBV20-1|TRBJ2-7|TRBD2
CSAGRGNSYEQYF
>TRBV7-2|TRBJ1-1|-
CASSSRGGGMGTEAFF
>TRBV12-3/TRBV12-4|TRBJ1-1|-
CASRPFGGYTEAFF
>TRBV29-1|TRBJ2-7|-
CSARRGAYEQYF
>TRBV20-1|TRBJ2-1|TRBD1
CTCVSGQGRSEQFF
>TRBV18|TRBJ1-5|-
CASSPRQNQPQHF